The 16 T cell receptor beta chains reported below all come from one sample, sequenced in a study of read filtering for tumor transcriptome and immune sequencing. This library used around 0.4 ug RNA and molecular barcoded adaptors spanning alpha/delta and beta/gamma chains. Via MiXCR, TCRdb re-called the reads, giving one row per CDR3 protein. This table holds about 38,000 distinct CDR3 sequences, 13% to 15% found once. Sequencing was performed on a population of CD138-negative cells sorted from bone marrow. The source is a donor at least 40 years old with multiple myeloma.

This clonotype was recorded a few times. V gene TRBV15 combines with J gene TRBJ1-5; a weak D match, TRBD1 (5 bases). This CDR3 has 14 residues. V lost 7 bases and J 0 bases, leaving 10 bases between the germline ends. CDR1 is LNHNV, CDR2 YYDKDF, per germline (reference sequence). Here the CDR3 DNA reads TGTGCCACCAAGAGGGGTTTTAGCAATCAGCCCCAGCATTTT. Translated: CATKRGFSNQPQHF.

This clonotype has ten or more counts. This chain joins TRBV27 and TRBJ2-1; D is possibly TRBD1 or TRBD2 (5 bases each). The CDR3 extends over 15 amino acids. Deletions cut 6 bases from V and 8 bases from J, with 20 bases between. Germline loops: CDR1 MNHEY, CDR2 SMNVEV (reference sequence). For the CDR3, the DNA is TGTGCCAGCAGACCCGGGACCTCCTTGGTCGATGAGCAGTTCTTC. As protein: CASRPGTSLVDEQFF.

This clonotype has at least ten counts. V is TRBV6-5 and J is TRBJ2-7, with D tentatively TRBD2 (6 bases). The V end was cut by 0 bases, the J end by 5 bases, with 11 bases between. Germline CDR1 and CDR2: MNHEY and SVGAGI. CDR3 length equals 14 residues. The CDR3 DNA follows: TGTGCCAGCAGTTACTCTGGGGGGAGGAACGAGCAGTACTTC. This encodes CASSYSGGRNEQYF.

About this clonotype itself: This may arise from a read error, as a much more abundant clone is one base away. The chain recombines TRBV20-1 with TRBJ2-5; a weak D match, TRBD2 (6 bases). There are 15 residues in the CDR3. Germline loops: CDR1 DFQATT, CDR2 SNEGSKA (reference sequence). CDR3 nucleotides: TGCGGTGCTAGAGCAGTCCTAGCGTACCAAGAGACCCAGTACTTC. Protein: CGARAVLAYQETQYF.

This clonotype showed up many times. The chain couples TRBV20-1 to TRBJ1-1; maybe TRBD1 (5 bases). This CDR3 region has 11 residues. Trimming took 2 bases from V and 12 from J, leaving 13 bases between them. From germline, CDR1 is DFQATT and CDR2 SNEGSKA (reference sequence). As DNA, the CDR3 is TGCAGTGCTAGAACCTTGGGGACGTCTTTCTTT. Its protein product is CSARTLGTSFF.

This clonotype was recorded at least ten times. The chain combines TRBV15 with TRBJ1-1; the D gene is possibly TRBD1 (5 bases). CDR3 size: 12 residues. Germline V gene data show CDR1 as LNHNV and CDR2 as YYDKDF (reference sequence). V was shortened by 5 bases and J by 7 bases, with 11 bases between the two germline ends. The CDR3, as DNA: TGTGCCACCAGCCAACGACAGAATGAAGCTTTCTTT. Its translation: CATSQRQNEAFF.

This clonotype came up once. The rearrangement joins TRBV7-9 to TRBJ1-1, with D maybe TRBD1 (5 bases). The CDR3 loop spans 13 amino acids. V was trimmed by 4 bases and J by 8 bases, leaving 14 bases between them. The germline CDR1 and CDR2 sequences are SEHNR and FQNEAQ (reference sequence). CDR3 DNA sequence: TGTGCCAGCAGCTCGATTATCGGACACGAAGCTTTCTTT. As protein: CASSSIIGHEAFF.

This clonotype was picked up many times. V is TRBV3-1 and J is TRBJ1-1; 8 positions match TRBD1. Germline loops: CDR1 LGHDT, CDR2 YNNKEL (reference sequence). The junction had 8 bases not matched to a gene; V was cut back by 0 bases and J by 5 bases. There are 16 residues in the CDR3. In nucleotides, the CDR3 is TGTGCCAGCAGCCAAGAGGGGGCAGGGGGCTTGACTGAAGCTTTCTTT. Protein product: CASSQEGAGGLTEAFF.

Ten or more counts support this clonotype. The chain recombines TRBV28 with TRBJ2-7, with a weak D call TRBD2 (7 bases). The V gene's germline CDR1 is MDHEN and CDR2 SYDVKM. The CDR3 contains 15 residues. The V and J ends lost 5 bases and 3 bases respectively, with 17 bases between them. The CDR3 nucleotides are TGTGCCAGCAGTCCCTCTCGCGGGGGACACTACGAGCAGTACTTC. This translates into CASSPSRGGHYEQYF.

In this sample, this clonotype turned up many times. This chain connects TRBV10-1 to TRBJ1-3; D uncertain. Germline CDR1 reads WNHNN; CDR2 reads SYGVQD (reference sequence). Trimming cost V 0 bases and J 0 bases, with 6 bases left between them. This CDR3 is 15 amino acids long. The CDR3 protein is CASSESASSGNTIYF. The CDR3 bases are TGCGCCAGCAGTGAGTCGGCTAGCTCTGGAAACACCATATATTTT.

The chain is built from TRBV29-1 and TRBJ2-6; D uncertain. The germline V gene encodes CDR1 SQVTM and CDR2 ANQGSEA. This CDR3 is 15 amino acids long. V shed 0 bases and J shed 5 bases, with 11 bases lying between them. CDR3 nucleotide sequence: TGCAGCGTTGAAGACATAGGTGTCCGGGCCAACGTCCTGACTTTC. Translation: CSVEDIGVRANVLTF.

This clonotype was seen at least ten times. The CDR3 bases are TGCGCCAGCAGCCAAGATAACACCCGCCCAGAGACCCAGTACTTC. Translating it yields CASSQDNTRPETQYF. This chain links TRBV4-3 with TRBJ2-5; no definite D call. Trimming pared 0 bases from V and 4 bases from J, leaving 12 bases between. The CDR3 is 15 amino acids. Germline lookup yields CDR1 LGHNA and CDR2 YSLEER.

Many counts were recorded for this clonotype. The rearrangement uses TRBV29-1 and TRBJ1-1; D gene unclear. CDR3 length equals 11 residues. V lost 7 bases and J lost 1, with 7 bases in between. Germline V gives CDR1 SQVTM, CDR2 ANQGSEA. CDR3 sequence (DNA): TGCAGCGCACACTGGAACACTGAAGCTTTCTTT. Protein product: CSAHWNTEAFF.

This clonotype was observed many times. J is TRBJ2-3 and V is TRBV10-3, with D perhaps assigned TRBD1 or TRBD2 (5 bases each). Trimming took off 5 bases at V and 4 bases at J, with 25 bases between the two ends. The CDR3 has 18 residues. Germline V lookup: CDR1 ENHRY, CDR2 SYGVKD. DNA for the CDR3: TGTGCCATCAGTCCCCTGGGGGATAGTCTAACGGGACCAGATACGCAGTATTTT. This encodes CAISPLGDSLTGPDTQYF.

This clonotype was detected ten times or more. This chain links TRBV29-1 with TRBJ2-2, with D possibly being TRBD1 (6 bases). This CDR3 has 13 residues. V lost 5 bases and J 1 base, leaving 8 bases between the germline ends. Germline loops: CDR1 SQVTM, CDR2 ANQGSEA. This CDR3 reads CSVQQGNTGELFF. The CDR3 DNA reads TGCAGCGTTCAACAGGGGAACACCGGGGAGCTGTTTTTT.

This clonotype was seen ten or more times. The gene calls are TRBV20-1 and TRBJ2-1; 9 nucleotides align to TRBD2. The CDR3 is made up of 15 amino acids. CDR1 and CDR2 (germline): DFQATT, SNEGSKA (reference sequence). Trimming cost V 4 bases and J 7 bases; bases outside gene matches: 11. The CDR3 DNA sequence: TGCAGTGCTAAATCCGGGACTAGCCCAATGAATGAGCAGTTCTTC. As protein: CSAKSGTSPMNEQFF.